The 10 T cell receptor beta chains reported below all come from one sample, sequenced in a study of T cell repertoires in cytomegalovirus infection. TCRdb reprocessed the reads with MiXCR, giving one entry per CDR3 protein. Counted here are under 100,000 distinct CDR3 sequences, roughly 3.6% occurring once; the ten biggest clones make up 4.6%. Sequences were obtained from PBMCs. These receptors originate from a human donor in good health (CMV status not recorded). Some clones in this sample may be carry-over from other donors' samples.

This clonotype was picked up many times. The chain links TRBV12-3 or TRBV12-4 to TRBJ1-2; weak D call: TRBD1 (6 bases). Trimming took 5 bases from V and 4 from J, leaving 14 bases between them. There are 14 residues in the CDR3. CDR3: CASSPGQKSYGYTF. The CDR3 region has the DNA TGTGCCAGCAGTCCCGGACAGAAATCCTATGGCTACACCTTC.

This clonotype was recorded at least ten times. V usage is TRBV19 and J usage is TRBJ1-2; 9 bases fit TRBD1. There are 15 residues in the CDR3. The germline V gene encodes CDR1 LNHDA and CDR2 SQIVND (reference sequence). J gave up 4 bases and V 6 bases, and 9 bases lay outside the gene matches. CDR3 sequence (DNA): TGTGCCAGTAGCACGTCATGGGACAGGGTCTATGGCTACACCTTC. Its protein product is CASSTSWDRVYGYTF.

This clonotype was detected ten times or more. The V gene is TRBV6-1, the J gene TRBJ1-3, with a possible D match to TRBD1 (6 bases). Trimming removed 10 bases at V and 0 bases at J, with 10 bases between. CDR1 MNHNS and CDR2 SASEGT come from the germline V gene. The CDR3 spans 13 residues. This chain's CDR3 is CATQGSSGNTIYF. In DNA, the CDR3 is TGTGCCACCCAGGGGAGCTCTGGAAACACCATATATTTT.

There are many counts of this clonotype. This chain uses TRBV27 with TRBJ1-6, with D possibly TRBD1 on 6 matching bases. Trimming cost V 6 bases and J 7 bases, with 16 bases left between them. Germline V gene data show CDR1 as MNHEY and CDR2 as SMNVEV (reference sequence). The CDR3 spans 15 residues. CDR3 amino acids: CASRLLGASNSPLHF. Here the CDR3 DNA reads TGTGCCAGCAGACTCTTGGGGGCTTCGAATTCACCCCTCCACTTT.

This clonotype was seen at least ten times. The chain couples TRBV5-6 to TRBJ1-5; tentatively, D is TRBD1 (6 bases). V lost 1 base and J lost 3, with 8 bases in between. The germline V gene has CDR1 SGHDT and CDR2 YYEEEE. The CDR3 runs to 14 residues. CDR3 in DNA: TGTGCCAGCAGCTTGCGGACAGTCAATCAGCCCCAGCATTTT. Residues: CASSLRTVNQPQHF.

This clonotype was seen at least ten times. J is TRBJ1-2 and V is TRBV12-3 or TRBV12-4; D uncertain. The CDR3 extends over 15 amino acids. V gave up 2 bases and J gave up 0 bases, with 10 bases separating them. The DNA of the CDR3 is TGTGCCAGCAGTTTACGTGGCGGACCTAACTATGGCTACACCTTC. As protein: CASSLRGGPNYGYTF.

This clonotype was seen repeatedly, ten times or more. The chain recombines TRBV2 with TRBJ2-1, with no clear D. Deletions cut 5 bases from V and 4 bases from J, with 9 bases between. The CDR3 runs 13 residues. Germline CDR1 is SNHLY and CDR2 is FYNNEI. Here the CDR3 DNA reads TGTGCCAGCAGTAGGAGCGATTACAATGAGCAGTTCTTC. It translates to CASSRSDYNEQFF.

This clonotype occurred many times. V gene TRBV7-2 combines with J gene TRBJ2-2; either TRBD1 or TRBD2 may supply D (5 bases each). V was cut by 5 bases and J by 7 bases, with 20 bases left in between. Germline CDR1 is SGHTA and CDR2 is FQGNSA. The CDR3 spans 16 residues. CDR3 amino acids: CASSRDPRAVVGELFF. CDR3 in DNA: TGTGCCAGCAGCCGGGACCCTCGAGCGGTGGTCGGGGAGCTGTTTTTT.

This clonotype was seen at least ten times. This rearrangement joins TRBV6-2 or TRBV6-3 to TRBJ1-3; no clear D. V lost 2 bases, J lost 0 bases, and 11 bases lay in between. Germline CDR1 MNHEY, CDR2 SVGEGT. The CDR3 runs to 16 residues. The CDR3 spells CASSYPGRNSGNTIYF. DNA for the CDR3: TGTGCCAGCAGTTACCCCGGACGGAACTCTGGAAACACCATATATTTT.

This chain's CDR3 is CASSLVPGNYGYTF. The DNA for the CDR3 is TGTGCCAGCAGCTTAGTACCCGGAAACTATGGCTACACCTTC. J is TRBJ1-2 and V is TRBV7-8; D not certain. Deletions cut 1 base from V and 2 bases from J, with 8 bases between. CDR3 size: 14 residues. The germline V gene encodes CDR1 SGHVS and CDR2 FQNEAQ.